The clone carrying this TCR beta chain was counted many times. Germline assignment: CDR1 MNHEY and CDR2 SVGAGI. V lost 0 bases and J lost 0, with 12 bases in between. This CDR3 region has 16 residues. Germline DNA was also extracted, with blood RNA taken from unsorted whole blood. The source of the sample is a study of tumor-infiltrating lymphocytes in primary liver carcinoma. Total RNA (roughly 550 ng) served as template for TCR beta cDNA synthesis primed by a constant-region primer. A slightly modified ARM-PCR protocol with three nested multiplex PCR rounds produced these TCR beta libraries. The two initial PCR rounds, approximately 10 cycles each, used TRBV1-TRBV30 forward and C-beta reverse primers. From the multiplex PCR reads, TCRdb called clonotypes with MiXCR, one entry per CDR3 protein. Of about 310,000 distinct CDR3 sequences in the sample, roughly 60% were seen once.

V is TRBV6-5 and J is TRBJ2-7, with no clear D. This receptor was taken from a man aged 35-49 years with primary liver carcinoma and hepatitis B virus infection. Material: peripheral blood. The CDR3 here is CASSYSYLEPSYEQYF. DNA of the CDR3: TGTGCCAGCAGTTACTCGTACCTCGAGCCCTCCTACGAGCAGTACTTC.